Following are 21 T cell receptor beta chains from one sample sequenced in a study of blood T cell repertoires in COVID-19. Some clones are missing from TCRdb's copy, which holds only in-frame ones; the method was immunoSEQ multiplex PCR. The repertoire has 120,000 to 150,000 clones, 88% of them found once; the top ten carry around 2.3%. Sample: peripheral blood. These TCRs come from a human donor with COVID-19, enrolled during active disease. The donor label of this sample is uncertain.

The chain uses TRBV21-1 and TRBJ2-7; the DNA was not used to check the table's D call, TRBD1. TRBV21-1 is a pseudogene segment. The CDR3 extends over 14 amino acids. CDR3 bases: TGTGCCAGCAGCATGGGACAGGCCCCCGTCGAGCAGTACTTC. Residues: CASSMGQAPVEQYF.

This chain connects TRBV5-1 to TRBJ1-2; TRBD1 matches 9 bases. In germline, CDR1 is SGHRS, CDR2 YFSETQ. The junction had 7 bases not matched to a gene; V was cut back by 0 bases and J by 1 base. This CDR3 is built from 17 residues. The CDR3: CASSLEFGTGINYGYTF. The CDR3, as DNA: TGCGCCAGCAGCTTGGAGTTCGGGACAGGGATTAACTATGGCTACACCTTC.

In DNA form, the CDR3 reads TGTGCCAGCAGCCCGGGACTAGCGGGAACGGAGACCCAGTACTTC. Protein sequence: CASSPGLAGTETQYF. The chain is built from TRBV7-9 and TRBJ2-5; 13 bases map to TRBD2. The CDR3 has 15 amino acids. J lost 5 bases, V lost 5 bases, and 5 bases had no gene match. Germline V lookup: CDR1 SEHNR, CDR2 FQNEAQ (reference sequence).

V and J are TRBV5-1 and TRBJ2-3; tentatively, D is TRBD2 (5 bases). This CDR3 is built from 16 residues. CDR1 and CDR2 (germline): SGHRS, YFSETQ. V was trimmed by 0 bases and J by 4 bases, leaving 15 bases between them. The CDR3 DNA follows: TGCGCCAGCAGCTTGGAGGGCTCGTGGGGAGCAGATACGCAGTATTTT. Its translation is CASSLEGSWGADTQYF. The whole variable domain, filled in from reference TRBV5-1 and TRBJ2-3, reads KAGVTQTPRYLIKTRGQQVTLSCSPISGHRSVSWYQQTPGQGLQFLFEYFSETQRNKGNFPGRFSGRQFSNSRSEMNVSTLELGDSALYLCASSLEGSWGADTQYFGPGTRLTVL.

V gene TRBV18 combines with J gene TRBJ2-5; TRBD2 matches at 7 bases. The CDR3 is 17 amino acids. Germline trimming cut 0 bases from V and 0 bases from J; bases unmatched to any gene: 7. Looked up from germline, CDR1 is KGHSH and CDR2 is LQKENI. CDR3 in DNA: TGTGCCAGCTCACCACCGGGAAGCGGGGCGTACCAAGAGACCCAGTACTTC. Amino acids: CASSPPGSGAYQETQYF.

The rearrangement links TRBV5-4 to TRBJ2-3, with D possibly being TRBD2 (5 bases). The germline V and J ends were trimmed by 4 bases and 4 bases, with 13 bases remaining between them. Germline values: CDR1 SGHNT, CDR2 YYREEE (reference sequence). The CDR3 has 14 amino acids. The CDR3 region has the DNA TGTGCCAGCAGCCAACTCGGACTCGCAGATACGCAGTATTTT. Encoded protein: CASSQLGLADTQYF. Filled out from reference TRBV5-4 and TRBJ2-3, the complete variable domain reads ETGVTQSPTHLIKTRGQQVTLRCSSQSGHNTVSWYQQALGQGPQFIFQYYREEENGRGNFPPRFSGLQFPNYSSELNVNALELDDSALYLCASSQLGLADTQYFGPGTRLTVL.

This chain connects TRBV6-8 to TRBJ2-7; the D gene is possibly TRBD2 (7 bases). The ends were cut back, 11 bases at V and 2 bases at J, with 13 bases in the middle. The CDR3 has 12 amino acids. CDR1 and CDR2 from the germline V gene are MNHGY and SAAAGT. DNA of the CDR3: TGTGCCGGGGGGGCCCGTGCCTACGAGCAGTACTTC. It translates to CAGGARAYEQYF.

J is TRBJ1-1 and V is TRBV2; D is possibly TRBD1 (5 bases). The germline V gene encodes CDR1 SNHLY and CDR2 FYNNEI. The CDR3 loop spans 14 amino acids. The V and J ends lost 6 bases and 1 base respectively, with 12 bases between them. CDR3 DNA sequence: TGTGCCAGCAGCCCTATCCAGGGGAACACTGAAGCTTTCTTT. This translates into CASSPIQGNTEAFF. Together with reference TRBV2 and TRBJ1-1, the CDR3 gives the full variable domain: EPEVTQTPSHQVTQMGQEVILRCVPISNHLYFYWYRQILGQKVEFLVSFYNNEISEKSEIFDDQFSVERPDGSNFTLKIRSTKLEDSAMYFCASSPIQGNTEAFFGQGTRLTVV.

This chain links TRBV11-2 with TRBJ2-1; TRBD2 matches 8 bases. CDR3 length: 16 residues. The J segment lost 12 bases and the V segment lost 1 base, leaving 14 bases of the junction unmatched. Germline assignment: CDR1 SGHAT and CDR2 FQNNGV. CDR3 bases: TGTGCCAGCAGCTTAGGTCCACGGCGGGGGGACCCGGGGCAGTTCTTC. It codes for CASSLGPRRGDPGQFF.

This clone was seen a few times. This chain joins TRBV5-5 and TRBJ1-2; TRBD1 matches 7 bases. The germline V gene encodes CDR1 SGHKS and CDR2 YYEKEE (reference sequence). The CDR3 length is 16 residues. V was pared by 2 bases and J by 5 bases, with 12 bases of the junction left unmatched. The CDR3: CASSFQPTDREYGYTF. The CDR3, as DNA: TGTGCCAGCAGCTTCCAACCCACTGACAGGGAGTATGGCTACACCTTC.

This sequence joins TRBV21-1 and TRBJ1-1; TRBD1 was called by the table and not checked on the DNA. TRBV21-1 counts as a pseudogene. The length of the CDR3 is 14 residues. The CDR3: CASSKGAGALEAFF. In DNA, the CDR3 is TGTGCCAGCAGCAAAGGTGCAGGGGCCCTTGAAGCTTTCTTT.

The chain combines TRBV5-1 with TRBJ2-1, with 7 bases aligning to TRBD1. Trimming at V came to 0 bases and at J to 3 bases, leaving 3 bases not matched to a gene. This CDR3 contains 15 residues. Looked up from germline, CDR1 is SGHRS and CDR2 is YFSETQ. Here the CDR3 DNA reads TGCGCCAGCAGCTTGGAGGGACAGAACTACAATGAGCAGTTCTTC. Its translation is CASSLEGQNYNEQFF.

The V and J genes are TRBV10-2 and TRBJ1-6, with D possibly TRBD1 on 6 matching bases. The V gene's germline CDR1 is WSHSY and CDR2 SAAADI. This CDR3 is 14 amino acids long. Trimming took 1 base from V and 10 from J, leaving 11 bases between them. CDR3 residues: CASSELDSRSPLHF. CDR3 DNA sequence: TGCGCCAGCAGTGAGTTGGACAGTCGCTCACCCCTCCACTTT.

The chain employs TRBV5-5 and TRBJ1-6; D not certain. Germline V CDR1 and CDR2: SGHKS, YYEKEE (reference sequence). The CDR3 spans 13 residues. Trimming took 3 bases from V and 7 from J, leaving 8 bases between them. The CDR3 protein is CASSWALNSPLHF. The CDR3 bases are TGTGCCAGCAGCTGGGCATTGAATTCACCCCTCCACTTT.

The chain couples TRBV9 to TRBJ1-1; maybe TRBD1 (5 bases). The CDR3 loop spans 17 amino acids. Germline lookup yields CDR1 SGDLS and CDR2 YYNGEE. V gave up 2 bases and J gave up 0 bases, with 17 bases separating them. CDR3: CASSVIGGGSVNTEAFF. In nucleotides, the CDR3 is TGTGCCAGCAGCGTTATCGGCGGGGGAAGTGTGAACACTGAAGCTTTCTTT.

The chain links TRBV19 to TRBJ1-2, with D possibly TRBD1 on 5 matching bases. The germline V and J ends were trimmed by 4 bases and 7 bases, with 25 bases remaining between them. Germline CDR1 and CDR2: LNHDA and SQIVND (reference sequence). The CDR3 is 17 amino acids. The CDR3 reads CASSKDPPDRLLAGYTF. In DNA, the CDR3 is TGTGCCAGTAGTAAAGACCCTCCCGACAGACTTCTCGCTGGCTACACCTTC.

This chain connects TRBV7-9 to TRBJ2-3; D not certain. In germline, CDR1 is SEHNR, CDR2 FQNEAQ (reference sequence). The CDR3 consists of 14 residues. The V end lost 1 base, the J end lost 3 bases, and 8 bases lay between the germline ends. CDR3 in DNA: TGTGCCAGCAGCTTAGACGCAGGAACAGATACGCAGTATTTT. It encodes CASSLDAGTDTQYF.

This clone was recorded a few times. The genes are TRBV5-1 and TRBJ1-1, with 7 bases that match TRBD1. CDR1 and CDR2 (germline): SGHRS, YFSETQ. The CDR3 has 18 amino acids. The V segment lost 3 bases and the J segment 4 bases; nucleotides outside the gene matches: 18. CDR3 region: CASSWASIRDSRATEAFF. CDR3 nucleotide sequence: TGCGCCAGCAGCTGGGCTTCAATTAGGGACAGCCGGGCCACTGAAGCTTTCTTT.

The rearrangement uses TRBV6-1 and TRBJ1-3; D is ambiguous. Trimming cost V 3 bases and J 8 bases, with 5 bases left between them. Germline assignment: CDR1 MNHNS and CDR2 SASEGT. The CDR3 totals 11 residues. The CDR3 nucleotides read TGTGCCAGCAGTGAGGGAGACACCATATATTTT. Its translation: CASSEGDTIYF.

The rearrangement uses TRBV30 and TRBJ1-4; 9 bases map to TRBD1. Germline CDR1 and CDR2: GTSNPN and SVGIG (reference sequence). The CDR3 totals 16 residues. The J segment lost 0 bases and the V segment lost 5 bases, leaving 7 bases of the junction unmatched. The CDR3 region has the DNA TGTGCCTGGGGCCGGGACAGGGATCCAACTAATGAAAAACTGTTTTTT. Translating gives CAWGRDRDPTNEKLFF.

The rearrangement uses TRBV29-1 and TRBJ2-7, with TRBD2 matching over 11 bases. The length of the CDR3 is 16 residues. Germline loops: CDR1 SQVTM, CDR2 ANQGSEA. Germline trimming cut 1 base from V and 3 bases from J; bases unmatched to any gene: 8. The CDR3 coding sequence is TGCAGCGTTGAAGGGGTAGCGGGGGGGAGTCTCTACGAGCAGTACTTC. Its protein is CSVEGVAGGSLYEQYF.